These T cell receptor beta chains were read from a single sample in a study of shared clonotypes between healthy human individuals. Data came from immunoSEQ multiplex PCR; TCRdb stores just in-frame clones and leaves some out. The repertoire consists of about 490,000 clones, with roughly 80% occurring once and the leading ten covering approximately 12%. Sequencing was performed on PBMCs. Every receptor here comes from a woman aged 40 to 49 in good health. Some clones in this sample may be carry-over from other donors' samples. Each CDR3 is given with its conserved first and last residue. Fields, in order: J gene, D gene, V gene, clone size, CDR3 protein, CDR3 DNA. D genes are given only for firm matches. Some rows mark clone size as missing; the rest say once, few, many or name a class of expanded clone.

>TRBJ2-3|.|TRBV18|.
CASSPGVGSDTQYF
TGTGCCAGCTCACCAGGGGTAGGCTCAGATACGCAGTATTTT
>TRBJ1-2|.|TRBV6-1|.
CASSEAGTIYGYTF
TGTGCCAGCAGTGAAGCCGGGACCATATATGGCTACACCTTC
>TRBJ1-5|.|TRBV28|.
CASILGPNSNQPQHF
TGTGCCAGCATCCTGGGCCCGAATAGCAATCAACCCCAGCATTTT
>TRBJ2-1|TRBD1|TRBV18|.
CASSPPGTGAINEQFF
TGTGCCAGCTCACCTCCCGGGACAGGGGCTATCAATGAGCAGTTCTTC
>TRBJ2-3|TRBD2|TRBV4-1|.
CATRRWLAGGETDTQYF
TGCGCCACCCGGAGGTGGCTAGCGGGAGGCGAGACAGATACGCAGTATTTT
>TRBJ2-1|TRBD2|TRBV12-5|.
CASGWTSGIEQFF
TGTGCTAGTGGGTGGACTAGCGGGATTGAGCAGTTCTTC
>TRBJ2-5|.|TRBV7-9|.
CASSPGSIQETQYF
TGTGCCAGCAGCCCGGGGAGTATACAAGAGACCCAGTACTTC
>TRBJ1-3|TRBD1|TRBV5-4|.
CASSFQGAGNTIYF
TGTGCCAGCAGCTTTCAGGGGGCTGGAAACACCATATATTTT
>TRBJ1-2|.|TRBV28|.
CASSLTAIDGYTF
TGTGCCAGCAGTTTGACGGCTATAGATGGCTACACCTTC
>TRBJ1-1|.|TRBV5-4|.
CASSLDSTGTEAFF
TGTGCCAGCAGCTTGGATAGTACGGGCACTGAAGCTTTCTTT
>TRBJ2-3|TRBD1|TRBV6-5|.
CASSGRDSPDTQYF
TGTGCCAGCAGCGGCCGGGACAGTCCAGATACGCAGTATTTT
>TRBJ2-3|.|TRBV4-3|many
CASSQETFRGISTDTQYF
TGCGCCAGCAGCCAAGAAACTTTTCGAGGGATCAGCACAGATACGCAGTATTTT
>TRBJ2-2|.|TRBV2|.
CASSEFRGGTGELFF
TGTGCCAGCAGTGAATTTAGAGGAGGCACCGGGGAGCTGTTTTTT
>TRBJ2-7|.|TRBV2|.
CASRGTPSPYEQYF
TGTGCCAGCAGAGGGACACCCTCCCCCTACGAGCAGTACTTC
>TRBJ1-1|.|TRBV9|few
CASSVLSVGTEAFF
TGTGCCAGCAGCGTACTCTCCGTAGGCACTGAAGCTTTCTTT
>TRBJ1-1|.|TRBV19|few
CASSIDGGNTEAFF
TGTGCCAGTAGTATAGACGGAGGAAACACTGAAGCTTTCTTT
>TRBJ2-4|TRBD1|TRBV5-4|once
CASSFILTGGENIQYF
TGTGCCAGCAGCTTTATCCTTACAGGGGGCGAAAACATTCAGTACTTC
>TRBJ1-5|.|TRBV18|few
CASSQGNSNQPQHF
TGTGCCAGCTCACAGGGCAATAGCAATCAGCCCCAGCATTTT
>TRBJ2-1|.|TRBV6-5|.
CASSYEYNNEQFF
TGTGCCAGCAGTTACGAATACAACAATGAGCAGTTCTTC
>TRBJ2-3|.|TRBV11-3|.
CASSLDSGTDTQYF
TGTGCCAGCAGCTTAGATTCTGGCACAGATACGCAGTATTTT
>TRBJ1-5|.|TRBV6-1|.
CASNTGFNQPQHF
TGTGCCAGCAACACAGGTTTCAATCAGCCCCAGCATTTT
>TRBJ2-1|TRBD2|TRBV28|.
CASKTPLAGADEQFF
TGTGCCAGCAAAACCCCCCTAGCGGGAGCAGATGAGCAGTTCTTC
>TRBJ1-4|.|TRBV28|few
CASSRAGQEKLFF
TGTGCCAGCAGTCGGGCAGGGCAAGAAAAACTGTTTTTT
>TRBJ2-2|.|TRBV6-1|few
CASRVSLRGELFF
TGTGCCAGCAGAGTGAGTCTCCGCGGGGAGCTGTTTTTT
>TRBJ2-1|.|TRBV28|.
CASSFPLRWERPAEQFF
TGTGCCAGCAGTTTCCCCCTTCGGTGGGAGAGGCCGGCCGAGCAGTTCTTC
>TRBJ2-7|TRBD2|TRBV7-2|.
CASSFGLANYEQYF
TGTGCCAGCAGCTTCGGACTAGCGAACTACGAGCAGTACTTC
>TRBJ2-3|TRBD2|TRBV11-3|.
CASSRTSGVTDTQYF
TGTGCCAGCAGCCGGACTAGCGGAGTCACAGATACGCAGTATTTT
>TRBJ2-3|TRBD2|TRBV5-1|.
CASSLGRTSGVQKLGADTQYF
TGCGCCAGCAGCTTGGGGAGGACTAGCGGGGTACAGAAGTTGGGGGCAGATACGCAGTATTTT
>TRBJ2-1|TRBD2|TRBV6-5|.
CASSDSGRADEQFF
TGTGCCAGCAGTGATAGCGGGAGGGCCGATGAGCAGTTCTTC
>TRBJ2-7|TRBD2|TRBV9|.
CASSVGLAGDYEQYF
TGTGCCAGCAGCGTAGGGCTAGCGGGGGACTACGAGCAGTACTTC
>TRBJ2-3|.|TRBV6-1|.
CASTWSSTDTQYF
TGTGCCAGCACGTGGTCCAGCACAGATACGCAGTATTTT
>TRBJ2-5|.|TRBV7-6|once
CASGSGPRETQYF
TGTGCCAGCGGGTCTGGACCGAGGGAGACCCAGTACTTC
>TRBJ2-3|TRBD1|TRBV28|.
CASSTGGPTDTQYF
TGTGCCAGCAGTACAGGGGGACCCACAGATACGCAGTATTTT
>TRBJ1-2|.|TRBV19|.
CASSMGARDGYTF
TGTGCCAGTAGTATGGGGGCACGGGATGGCTACACCTTC
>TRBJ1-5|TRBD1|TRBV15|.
CATSPGQRNQPQHF
TGTGCCACCTCACCGGGACAGCGCAATCAGCCCCAGCATTTT
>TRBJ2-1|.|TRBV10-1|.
CASSGGRGSYNEQFF
TGCGCCAGCAGTGGCGGCAGGGGAAGCTACAATGAGCAGTTCTTC
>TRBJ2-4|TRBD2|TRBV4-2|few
CASSQDSASGRAEAKNIQYF
TGTGCCAGCAGCCAAGATTCGGCTAGCGGGAGGGCCGAAGCCAAAAACATTCAGTACTTC
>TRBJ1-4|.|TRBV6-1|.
CASSDPGRNEKLFF
TGTGCCAGCAGTGATCCCGGGCGCAACGAAAAACTGTTTTTT
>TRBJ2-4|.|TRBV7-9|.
CASSLGGHLKNIQYF
TGTGCCAGCAGCTTAGGAGGGCACCTCAAAAACATTCAGTACTTC
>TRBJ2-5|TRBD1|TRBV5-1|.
CASSLGTGNQETQYF
TGCGCCAGCAGCTTGGGGACAGGGAATCAAGAGACCCAGTACTTC
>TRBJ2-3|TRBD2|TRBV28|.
CASSHKGTRGRVTQYF
TGTGCCAGCAGCCATAAGGGGACTAGGGGGAGGGTTACGCAGTATTTT
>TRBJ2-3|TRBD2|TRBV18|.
CASSPPVAGAGDTQYF
TGTGCCAGCTCACCACCGGTAGCGGGGGCAGGAGATACGCAGTATTTT
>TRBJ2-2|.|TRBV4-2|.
CASSRGTRDTGELFF
TGTGCCAGCAGCCGAGGGACTCGAGACACCGGGGAGCTGTTTTTT
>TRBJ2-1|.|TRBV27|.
CASSLFTHGWSEANEQFF
TGTGCCAGCAGTTTATTCACGCATGGGTGGAGTGAGGCGAATGAGCAGTTCTTC
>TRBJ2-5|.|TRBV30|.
CAWNSDSNGGTQYF
TGTGCCTGGAATTCTGACAGTAACGGTGGGACCCAGTACTTC
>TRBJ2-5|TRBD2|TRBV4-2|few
CASSQVSVGLAGYFGETQYF
TGTGCCAGCAGCCAAGTTTCGGTGGGACTAGCGGGATATTTCGGAGAGACCCAGTACTTC
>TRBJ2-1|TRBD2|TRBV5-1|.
CASSLVLAGGPRRKNEQFF
TGCGCCAGCAGCTTGGTATTGGCGGGAGGGCCGAGACGGAAGAATGAGCAGTTCTTC
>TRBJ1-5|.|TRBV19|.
CASRGEKTNQPQHF
TGTGCCAGTCGAGGGGAGAAGACCAATCAGCCCCAGCATTTT
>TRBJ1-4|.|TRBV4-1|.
CASSHGIYNEKLFF
TGCGCCAGCAGCCACGGGATATACAATGAAAAACTGTTTTTT
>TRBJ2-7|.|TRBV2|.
CASRLTGYEQYF
TGTGCCAGCAGACTCACAGGGTACGAGCAGTACTTC
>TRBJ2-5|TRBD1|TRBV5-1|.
CASSFGQGETQYF
TGCGCCAGCAGCTTCGGACAGGGGGAGACCCAGTACTTC
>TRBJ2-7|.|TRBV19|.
CASSIGTTPYEQYF
TGTGCCAGTAGTATCGGGACAACCCCCTACGAGCAGTACTTC
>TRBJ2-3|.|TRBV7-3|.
CASSALRGTDTQYF
TGTGCCAGCAGCGCTCTACGGGGGACAGATACGCAGTATTTT
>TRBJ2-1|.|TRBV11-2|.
CASSSFRGEGNEQFF
TGTGCCAGCAGCTCCTTCAGGGGGGAGGGCAATGAGCAGTTCTTC
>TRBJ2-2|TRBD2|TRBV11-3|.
CASSLDRSGRGELFF
TGTGCCAGCAGCTTAGACCGAAGCGGGAGAGGGGAGCTGTTTTTT
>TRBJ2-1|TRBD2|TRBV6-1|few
CASSEEAGGYNEQFF
TGTGCCAGCAGTGAAGAAGCGGGGGGCTACAATGAGCAGTTCTTC
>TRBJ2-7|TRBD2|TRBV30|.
CAWSVGTSGASYEQYF
TGTGCCTGGAGTGTAGGGACTAGCGGAGCCTCCTACGAGCAGTACTTC
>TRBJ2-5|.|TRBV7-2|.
CASSLVIWSQETQYF
TGTGCCAGCAGCTTAGTCATATGGAGTCAAGAGACCCAGTACTTC
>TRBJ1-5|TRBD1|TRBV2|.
CASSDRTGDQPQHF
TGTGCCAGCAGTGATCGGACAGGGGATCAGCCCCAGCATTTT
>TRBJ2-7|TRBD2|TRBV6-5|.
CASRKTSGKTYEQYF
TGTGCCAGCAGAAAAACTAGCGGGAAGACTTACGAGCAGTACTTC